A selection of T cell receptor beta chains follows, all from one sample in a study of T cells in Graves' hyperthyroidism and ophthalmopathy. Each CDR3 protein gets one entry after TCRdb re-called the multiplex PCR reads with MiXCR. The data show about 600,000 distinct CDR3 sequences, approximately 15% seen once. Sequencing was performed on blood. Receptors originate from a young woman with Graves' ophthalmopathy. Both conserved end residues are part of each CDR3. Each record gives: clone size, D gene, V gene, J gene, CDR3 protein, CDR3 DNA. The D gene is left open where the match is weak. Clone size, where shown, is once, few, many, or a class for clones that have expanded.

clone_size: few; d_call: TRBD1; v_call: TRBV18; j_call: TRBJ1-5; cdr3_aa: CASSQGQRFNQPQHF; cdr3_nt: TGTGCCAGCTCACAGGGACAGAGGTTCAATCAGCCCCAGCATTTT
clone_size: once; d_call: TRBD2; v_call: TRBV4-3; j_call: TRBJ2-3; cdr3_aa: CASSQETGLARDTQYF; cdr3_nt: TGCGCCAGCAGCCAAGAGACCGGACTAGCGAGAGATACGCAGTATTTT
clone_size: few; d_call: TRBD2; v_call: TRBV27; j_call: TRBJ2-7; cdr3_aa: CASAPGLGFYEQYF; cdr3_nt: TGTGCCAGCGCACCCGGACTAGGATTCTACGAGCAGTACTTC
clone_size: many; d_call: .; v_call: TRBV13; j_call: TRBJ1-1; cdr3_aa: CASSEITGNTEAFF; cdr3_nt: TGTGCCAGCAGCGAAATTACAGGGAACACTGAAGCTTTCTTT
clone_size: .; d_call: .; v_call: TRBV2; j_call: TRBJ1-2; cdr3_aa: CASSEDRDATLIFYGYTF; cdr3_nt: TGTGCCAGCAGTGAAGACCGGGACGCTACCCTGATTTTCTATGGCTACACCTTC
clone_size: .; d_call: TRBD1; v_call: TRBV6-9; j_call: TRBJ1-2; cdr3_aa: CASSYFETGFGSGYTF; cdr3_nt: TGTGCCAGCAGTTACTTCGAGACAGGGTTTGGAAGCGGCTACACCTTC
clone_size: .; d_call: .; v_call: TRBV5-1; j_call: TRBJ1-4; cdr3_aa: CASTPAGPATNEKLFF; cdr3_nt: TGCGCCAGCACCCCGGCAGGCCCTGCAACTAATGAAAAACTGTTTTTT
clone_size: .; d_call: TRBD2; v_call: TRBV7-9; j_call: TRBJ2-1; cdr3_aa: CASRLSGGYNEQFF; cdr3_nt: TGTGCCAGCAGGTTAAGCGGGGGGTACAATGAGCAGTTCTTC
clone_size: many; d_call: .; v_call: TRBV7-9; j_call: TRBJ2-1; cdr3_aa: CASRMGEQFF; cdr3_nt: TGTGCCAGTAGAATGGGTGAGCAGTTCTTC
clone_size: many; d_call: .; v_call: TRBV9; j_call: TRBJ2-7; cdr3_aa: CASSVGVDSYEQYF; cdr3_nt: TGTGCCAGCAGCGTAGGTGTAGACTCCTACGAGCAGTACTTC